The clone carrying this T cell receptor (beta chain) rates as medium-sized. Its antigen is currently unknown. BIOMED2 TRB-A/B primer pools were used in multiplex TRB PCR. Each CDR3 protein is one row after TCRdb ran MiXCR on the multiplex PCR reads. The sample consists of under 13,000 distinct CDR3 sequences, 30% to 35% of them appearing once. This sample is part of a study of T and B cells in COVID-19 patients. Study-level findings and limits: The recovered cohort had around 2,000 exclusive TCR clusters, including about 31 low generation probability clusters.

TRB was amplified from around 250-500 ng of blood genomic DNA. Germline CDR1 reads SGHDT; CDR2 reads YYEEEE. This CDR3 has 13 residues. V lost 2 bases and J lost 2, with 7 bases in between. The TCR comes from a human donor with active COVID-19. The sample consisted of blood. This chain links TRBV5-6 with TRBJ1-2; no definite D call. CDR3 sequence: CASSFRRNYGYTF. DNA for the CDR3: TGTGCCAGCAGCTTTAGGCGGAACTATGGCTACACCTTC.